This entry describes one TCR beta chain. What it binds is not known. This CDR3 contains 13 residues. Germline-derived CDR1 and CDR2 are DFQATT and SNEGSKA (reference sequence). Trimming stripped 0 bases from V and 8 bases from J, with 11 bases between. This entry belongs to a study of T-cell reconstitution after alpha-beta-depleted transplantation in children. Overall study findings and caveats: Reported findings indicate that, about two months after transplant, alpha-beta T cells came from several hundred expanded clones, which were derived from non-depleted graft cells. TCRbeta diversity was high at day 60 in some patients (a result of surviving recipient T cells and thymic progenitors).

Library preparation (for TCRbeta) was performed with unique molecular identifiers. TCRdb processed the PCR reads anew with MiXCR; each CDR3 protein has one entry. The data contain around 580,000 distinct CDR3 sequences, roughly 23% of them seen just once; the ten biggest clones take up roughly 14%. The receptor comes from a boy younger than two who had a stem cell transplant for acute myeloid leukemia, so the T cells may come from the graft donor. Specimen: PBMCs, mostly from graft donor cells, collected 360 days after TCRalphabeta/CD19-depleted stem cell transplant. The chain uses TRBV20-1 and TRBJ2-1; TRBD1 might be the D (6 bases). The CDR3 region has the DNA TGCAGTGCTAGAGATTACAGGGACGATGAGCAGTTCTTC. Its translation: CSARDYRDDEQFF.